This TCR beta chain is drawn from a study of T cells expressing NK-cell markers. About the research overall: HCMV serostatus: seven of eight sequenced donors positive, one negative.

With the 5' RACE reads reprocessed, TCRdb shows one record per CDR3 protein and no DNA. The sample has under 600,000 distinct CDR3 sequences. CDR1 and CDR2 from the germline V gene are SGHDN and FVKESK. CDR3 length: 16 residues. V and J are TRBV14 and TRBJ2-4; the D call of TRBD2 rests on TCRdb alone, since no DNA is present to check it. The sequenced sample consisted of blood T cells: a sorted CD56 or NKG2C T cell subset, CD4+ or CD8+ T cells, or bulk PBMC T cells (not recorded which). The receptor was derived from a woman aged 45-65 years in good health. CDR3 sequence: CASSQGQREAQNIQYF.